This T cell receptor beta chain stems from a study of T cells in Graves' hyperthyroidism and ophthalmopathy (dated by TCRdb to the late 2010s). Turning to the overall study: Peripheral blood samples were taken at initial diagnosis, before any treatment was given. A discovery cohort of approximately 100 patients, 43 with Graves' ophthalmopathy and 55 to 65 with stable Graves' hyperthyroidism, was used to find distinguishing TCR V-J signatures. Whether ophthalmopathy could be predicted prospectively was tested in an independent validation cohort made up of 18 to 20 hyperthyroidism patients plus 17 patients who later progressed to ophthalmopathy. In roughly six Graves' hyperthyroidism patients, the study also compared T-cell repertoires from thyroid tissue with T-cell repertoires from blood. For training and testing, the approximately 92 patients in the discovery cohort were randomly divided in a 7:3 ratio. The paper describes TCR Vbeta CDR3 sequencing of 120 to 150 peripheral blood samples, made up of 40 to 45 ophthalmopathy patients, some 80 hyperthyroidism patients and some 17 progressor patients. Once sampling was done, hyperthyroidism patients were given methimazole at a starting dose of 30 mg daily, whereas ophthalmopathy patients were given high-dose intravenous methylprednisolone. Results and caveats for the whole study, not just this receptor: A model built on a 13 V-J signature distinguished ophthalmopathy from stable hyperthyroidism, reaching 85% to 90% sensitivity and around 81% specificity in cross-validation and 80%/75% in testing. No statistical method was used to fix the sample size in advance, and group allocation was not hidden from the investigators. Most expanded thyroid clonotypes (frequency above 0.001) were also detected in blood, suggesting blood repertoires may reflect thyroid immune responses. During validation, the model predicted progression to ophthalmopathy a median of about 6.5 months ahead of onset, with more than 55% sensitivity and 72% to 80% specificity.

From the cysteine through the phenylalanine, the CDR3 covers 12 amino acids. Only CDR3 DNA is held: 36 bases, read in frame from base 1. CDR1 is given as DFQATT and CDR2 as SNEGSKA, both from the germline V gene (reference sequence). V and J lose 1 base and 5 bases, and a span of 8 bases separates them. The TCR beta CDR3 regions were amplified from the RNA transcripts. A first-round RT-PCR of the TCR CDR3 used the HTBI primer set with the Qiagen OneStep RT-PCR kit. Libraries were constructed in a second round of multiplex PCR, after which size selection and purification were carried out. Paired-end sequencing of the libraries was performed with 100 bp reads on an Illumina HiSeq2000. Under the source paper's analysis protocol: SOAPnuke was used to process the raw data, with reads discarded if the reads contained adapters or uncalled bases, had a mean Phred below 15, or lacked an exact constant-primer or identifier match. COPE v1.2.5 was used to merge high-quality paired reads, and clonotypes were defined as unique nucleotide sequences. MiTCR v1.1 was used to align the clonotypes against IMGT TRBV, TRBD and TRBJ reference segments. The analysis was restricted to V-J combinations with a frequency above 0.0001, which together covered 99% to 99.2% of the repertoires. A TCS score was defined as the ratio between F50 (clonal expansion) and ExV (chaos), using BLOSUM62-based TCRdist between CDR3 peptides within each V-J. Welch's t-statistics and random forest reduced fewer than 550 V-J features to about 12, which were used in a naive Bayes classifier (R e1071). TCRdb trimmed the raw reads at Q25, called clones with MiXCR and kept productive beta chains. Identical CDR3 protein sequences are pooled into one entry, listed with their most common genes and DNA. These V and J calls are TCRdb output, not the study's own analysis. This sample holds 350,000 to 450,000 distinct CDR3 sequences; 15% to 20% were observed only once. The ten largest make up about a third of the sample.

This clonotype was seen ten or more times. Its recognized antigen is unknown. Base-call qualities are not available, and no considerably larger clone is one nucleotide away. Hyperthyroidism patients were aged 18 to 65 years and newly diagnosed, with disease duration of less than 2 months. Any patient with an uncontrolled infection, another autoimmune disease, pregnancy or lactation was excluded. Diagnoses relied on clinical symptoms, serum thyroxine and TRAb, thyroid ultrasound and orbital computed tomography. For progressor patients, blood was drawn at the first diagnosis of hyperthyroidism, before any ophthalmopathy symptoms had appeared. PBMCs were separated from approximately 9.9 ml of fresh peripheral blood using Ficoll-Paque density gradient centrifugation. Progressor patients were first diagnosed with Graves' hyperthyroidism and then developed ophthalmopathy during follow-up. Total RNA was extracted using Trizol reagent, and RNA quality was assessed on an Agilent 2100 Bioanalyzer.

The source material was blood. The rearranged chain carries TRBV20-1 and TRBJ2-5; the D gene lacks a confident call. The clonotype comes from a young woman with Graves' hyperthyroidism that later progressed to Graves' ophthalmopathy. This receptor has the CDR3 CSARALWETQYF. The nucleotides are TGCAGTGCTAGAGCCCTCTGGGAGACCCAGTACTTC.